The 4 T cell receptor beta chains in this list originate from one sample, sequenced in a study of T cell repertoires in cytomegalovirus infection. For these receptors, no antigen is known. TCRdb analysed the reads with MiXCR anew, one entry per CDR3 protein. The repertoire has around 120,000 distinct CDR3 sequences, around 40% of them found once; the top ten carry just under 75%. The specimen was CD8+ T cells from cultured PBMCs, collected from culture after CMV antigen stimulation. The origin of the receptors is a human donor in good health (CMV status not recorded). Some clones in this sample may be carry-over from other donors' samples.

The chain employs TRBV7-8 and TRBJ2-5; D unclear. This CDR3 is 15 amino acids long. Germline V CDR1 and CDR2: SGHVS, FQNEAQ. With 5 bases removed from V and 0 bases from J, the gap between germline ends came to 13 bases. CDR3 DNA: TGTGCCAGCAGCCCCCCGAGTCTGAACCAAGAGACCCAGTACTTC. Translating gives CASSPPSLNQETQYF.

The V gene is TRBV20-1, the J gene TRBJ2-7; 9 nucleotides agree with TRBD1. This CDR3 spans 13 amino acids. Unmatched junction bases numbered 4, after V lost 1 base and J lost 6 bases. CDR1 is DFQATT and CDR2 is SNEGSKA in the germline V gene (reference sequence). This chain's CDR3 is CSARGGTGSEQYF. CDR3 bases: TGCAGTGCTAGAGGAGGGACAGGGTCCGAGCAGTACTTC.

The chain couples TRBV10-3 to TRBJ2-3, with 10 bases fitting TRBD2. This CDR3 is built from 16 residues. CDR1 and CDR2 (germline): ENHRY, SYGVKD. Germline trimming cut 1 base from V and 0 bases from J; bases unmatched to any gene: 1. In DNA, the CDR3 is TGTGCCATCAGTGAGTTAGCGGGGGGAAGCACAGATACGCAGTATTTT. This translates into CAISELAGGSTDTQYF.

This clonotype was seen repeatedly, ten times or more. This chain connects TRBV4-1 to TRBJ1-1, with unresolved D. This CDR3 spans 13 amino acids. The germline gives CDR1 MGHRA, CDR2 YSYEKL. Between the trimmed V and J ends, which lost 4 bases and 4 bases, there was a span of 10 bases. For the CDR3, the DNA is TGCGCCAGCAGCCCGAAAATGACCACTGAAGCTTTCTTT. It encodes CASSPKMTTEAFF.